The rows below give T cell receptor beta chains drawn from one sample of a study of shared T cell receptors in the human thymus. Measured with immunoSEQ multiplex PCR; TCRdb has only the in-frame clones, and not every one. Of under 450,000 clones listed, roughly 94% were seen once; the top ten hold 0.015% to 0.02%. The sample comprised thymocytes. The receptors stem from a human donor. Both conserved end residues are part of each CDR3. Fields, in order: V gene, J gene, CDR3 protein.

TRBV9,TRBJ2-7,CASSSIGEETYEQYF
TRBV7-3,TRBJ1-2,CASSPAGTGNGYTF
TRBV5-6,TRBJ2-6,CASSLQSWGVSGANVLTF
TRBV18,TRBJ2-1,CATRGDNEQFF
TRBV14,TRBJ2-1,CASSQDGVREPYNEQFF
TRBV5-1,TRBJ1-1,CASSLAGQGAVHTEAFF
TRBV27,TRBJ2-7,CASSPPRRENYEQYF
TRBV28,TRBJ1-4,CASSPSGATNEKLFF
TRBV19,TRBJ2-6,CASSTSVTNVLTF
TRBV19,TRBJ2-7,CASTYGTGPYEQYF
TRBV19,TRBJ2-1,CASMGTSYNEQFF
TRBV2,TRBJ2-1,CASNTGRDEQFF
TRBV28,TRBJ1-5,CATIQQGRRPQHF
TRBV18,TRBJ2-1,CASSRPGLAGKRGSYNEQFF
TRBV20-1,TRBJ2-1,CSATLGEQFF
TRBV29-1,TRBJ2-7,CSAGQARNYEQYF
TRBV2,TRBJ1-1,CASSVGEYYTEAFF
TRBV10-3,TRBJ2-2,CAIRLADLTGELFF
TRBV5-6,TRBJ2-2,CASSGTGSTGELFF
TRBV6-5,TRBJ2-7,CASSDYRGNLYF
TRBV4-1,TRBJ1-1,CASSQPDSPGRDTEAFF
TRBV28,-,CASSWSTWSGSYEQYF
TRBV28,TRBJ2-1,CASSPMTSGRDLDNEQFF
TRBV18,TRBJ2-5,CASSPGPQETQYF
TRBV28,TRBJ2-5,CACRGLAGGPLGQETQYF
TRBV6-5,TRBJ1-2,CASSRGQLSYFYYTF
TRBV6-6,TRBJ2-7,CASSYPDPPEQYF
TRBV6-1,TRBJ1-5,CASSGTGRGNQPQHF
TRBV5-5,TRBJ1-5,CASSLVRGNQPQHF
TRBV27,TRBJ2-3,CASSLRTGLGGTQYF
TRBV7-3,TRBJ2-2,CASSFTRGSSNTGELFF